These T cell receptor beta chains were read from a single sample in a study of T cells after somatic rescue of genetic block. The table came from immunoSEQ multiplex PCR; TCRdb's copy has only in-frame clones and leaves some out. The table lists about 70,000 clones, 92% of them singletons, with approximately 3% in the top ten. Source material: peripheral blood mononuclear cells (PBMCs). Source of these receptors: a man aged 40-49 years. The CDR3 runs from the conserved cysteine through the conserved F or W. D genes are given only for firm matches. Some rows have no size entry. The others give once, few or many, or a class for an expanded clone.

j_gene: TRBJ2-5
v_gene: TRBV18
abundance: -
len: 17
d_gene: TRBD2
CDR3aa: CASSLPIGSGIEETQYF
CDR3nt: TGTGCCAGCTCACTTCCCATCGGTAGCGGGATAGAAGAGACCCAGTACTTC

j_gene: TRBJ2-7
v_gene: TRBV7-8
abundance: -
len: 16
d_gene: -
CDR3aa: CASSLLTGPLSYEQYF
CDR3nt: TGTGCCAGCAGCTTATTGACGGGCCCGCTGTCCTACGAGCAGTACTTC

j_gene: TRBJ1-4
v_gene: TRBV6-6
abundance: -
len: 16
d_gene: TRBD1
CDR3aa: CASSPFGGTGHEKLFF
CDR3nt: TGTGCCAGCAGTCCCTTTGGGGGGACAGGGCATGAAAAACTGTTTTTT

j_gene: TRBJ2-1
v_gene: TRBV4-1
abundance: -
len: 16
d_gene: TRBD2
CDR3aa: CASSQDTSGGAHEQFF
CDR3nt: TGCGCCAGCAGCCAAGACACTAGCGGGGGGGCCCATGAGCAGTTCTTC

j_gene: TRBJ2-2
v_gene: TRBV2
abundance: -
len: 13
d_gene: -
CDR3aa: CASKPGITGELFF
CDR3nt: TGTGCCAGCAAGCCAGGGATAACCGGGGAGCTGTTTTTT

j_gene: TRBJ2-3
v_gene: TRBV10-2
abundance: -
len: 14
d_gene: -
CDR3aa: CASYPLGDRDTQYF
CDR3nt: TGCGCCAGCTATCCCTTGGGGGATAGAGATACGCAGTATTTT

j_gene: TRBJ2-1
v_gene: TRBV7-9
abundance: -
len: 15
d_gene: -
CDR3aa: CASSLEYRGDNEQFF
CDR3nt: TGTGCCAGCAGCTTAGAATACCGGGGTGACAATGAGCAGTTCTTC

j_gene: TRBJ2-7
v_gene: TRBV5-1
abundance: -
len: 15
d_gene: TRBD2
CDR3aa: CASSPELSGGYEQYF
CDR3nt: TGCGCCAGCAGCCCGGAACTATCGGGAGGATACGAGCAGTACTTC

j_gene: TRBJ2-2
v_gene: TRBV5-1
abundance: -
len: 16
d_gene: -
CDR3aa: CASSSTGLSNTGELFF
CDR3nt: TGCGCCAGCAGCTCAACGGGACTTTCGAACACCGGGGAGCTGTTTTTT

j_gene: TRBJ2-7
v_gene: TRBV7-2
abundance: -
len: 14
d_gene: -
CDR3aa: CASSAQGVAYEQYF
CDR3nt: TGTGCCAGCAGCGCCCAGGGAGTTGCCTACGAGCAGTACTTC

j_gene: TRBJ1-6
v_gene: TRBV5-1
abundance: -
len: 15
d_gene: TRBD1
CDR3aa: CASRRGTGDFGPLHF
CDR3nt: TGCGCCAGCCGACGAGGGACAGGGGATTTCGGACCCCTCCACTTT

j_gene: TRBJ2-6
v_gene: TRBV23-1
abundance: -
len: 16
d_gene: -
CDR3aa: CASCTRALSGANVLTF
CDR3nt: TGCGCCAGCTGCACGCGGGCACTGTCTGGGGCCAACGTCCTGACTTTC

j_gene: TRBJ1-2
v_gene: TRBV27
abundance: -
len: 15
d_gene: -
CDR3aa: CASSLYTGEPEGYTF
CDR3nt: TGTGCCAGCAGTTTATATACAGGAGAGCCAGAAGGCTACACCTTC

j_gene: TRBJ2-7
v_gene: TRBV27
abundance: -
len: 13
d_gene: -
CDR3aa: CASSEAGGYEQYF
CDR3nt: TGTGCCAGCAGTGAGGCAGGGGGGTACGAGCAGTACTTC

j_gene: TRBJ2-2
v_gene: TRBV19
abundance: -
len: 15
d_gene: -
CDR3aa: CASSWGRPDTGELFF
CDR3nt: TGTGCCAGTAGTTGGGGGCGCCCCGACACCGGGGAGCTGTTTTTT

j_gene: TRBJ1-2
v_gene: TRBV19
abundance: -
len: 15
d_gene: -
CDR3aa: CASSPRGSLGYGYTF
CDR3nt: TGTGCCAGTAGTCCACGGGGCAGCTTGGGATATGGCTACACCTTC

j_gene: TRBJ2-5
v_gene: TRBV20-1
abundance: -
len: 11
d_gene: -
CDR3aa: CSALEVETQYF
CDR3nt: TGCAGTGCTTTGGAGGTGGAGACCCAGTACTTC

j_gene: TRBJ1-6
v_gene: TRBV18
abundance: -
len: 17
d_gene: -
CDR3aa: CASSPGPRSSYNSPLHF
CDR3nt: TGTGCCAGCTCACCAGGACCGCGGAGCTCCTATAATTCACCCCTCCACTTT

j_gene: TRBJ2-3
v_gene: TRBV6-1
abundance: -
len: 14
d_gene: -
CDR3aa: CASSAGIHTDTQYF
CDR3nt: TGTGCCAGCAGTGCCGGGATACACACAGATACGCAGTATTTT

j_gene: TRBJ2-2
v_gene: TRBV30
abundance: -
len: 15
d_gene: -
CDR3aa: CAWSVSRANTGELFF
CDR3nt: TGTGCCTGGAGTGTATCTAGGGCCAACACCGGGGAGCTGTTTTTT

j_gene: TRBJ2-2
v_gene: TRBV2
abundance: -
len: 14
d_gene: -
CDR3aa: CASRADRNTGELFF
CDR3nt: TGTGCCAGCAGGGCTGACAGGAACACCGGGGAGCTGTTTTTT

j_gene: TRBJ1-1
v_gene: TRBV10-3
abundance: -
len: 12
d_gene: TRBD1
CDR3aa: CAIRGDSTEAFF
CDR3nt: TGTGCCATCAGGGGGGACAGTACTGAAGCTTTCTTT

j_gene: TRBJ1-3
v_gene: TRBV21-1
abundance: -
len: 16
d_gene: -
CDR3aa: CASSKRPRGSGNTIYF
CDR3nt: TGTGCCAGCAGCAAACGTCCCAGGGGATCAGGAAACACCATATATTTT

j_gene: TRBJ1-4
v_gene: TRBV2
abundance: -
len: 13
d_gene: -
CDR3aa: CASSGHPNEKLFF
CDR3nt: TGTGCCAGCAGTGGCCACCCCAATGAAAAACTGTTTTTT

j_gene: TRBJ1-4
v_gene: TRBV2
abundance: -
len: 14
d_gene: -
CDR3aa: CASSITGKVEKLFF
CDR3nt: TGTGCCAGCAGTATTACAGGGAAGGTAGAAAAACTGTTTTTT

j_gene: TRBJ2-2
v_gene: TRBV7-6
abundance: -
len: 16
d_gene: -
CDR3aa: CASSLEGGTNTGELFF
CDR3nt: TGTGCCAGCAGCTTAGAGGGCGGGACGAACACCGGGGAGCTGTTTTTT

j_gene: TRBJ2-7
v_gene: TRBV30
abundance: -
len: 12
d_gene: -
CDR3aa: CAWSVKEGEQYF
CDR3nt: TGTGCCTGGAGTGTAAAGGAGGGCGAGCAGTACTTC

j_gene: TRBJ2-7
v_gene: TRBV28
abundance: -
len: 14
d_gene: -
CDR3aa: CASSFRTQAYEQYF
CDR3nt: TGTGCCAGCAGTTTTAGGACCCAAGCCTACGAGCAGTACTTC

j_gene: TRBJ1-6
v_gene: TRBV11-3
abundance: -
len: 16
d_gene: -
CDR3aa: CASSPRNGPYNSPLHF
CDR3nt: TGTGCCAGCAGCCCCCGAAACGGCCCTTATAATTCACCCCTCCACTTT

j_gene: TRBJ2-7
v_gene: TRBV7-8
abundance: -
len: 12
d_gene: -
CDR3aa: CASSFAGHEQYF
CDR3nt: TGTGCCAGCAGCTTTGCGGGGCACGAGCAGTACTTC

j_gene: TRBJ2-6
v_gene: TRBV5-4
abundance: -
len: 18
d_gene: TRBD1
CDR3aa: CASSLLTGVGSGANVLTF
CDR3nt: TGTGCCAGCAGCTTGCTAACAGGGGTAGGCTCTGGGGCCAACGTCCTGACTTTC

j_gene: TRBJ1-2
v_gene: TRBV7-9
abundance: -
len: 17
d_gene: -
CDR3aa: CASTFSFTGGGDYGYTF
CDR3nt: TGTGCCAGCACCTTTTCGTTCACTGGCGGAGGGGACTATGGCTACACCTTC

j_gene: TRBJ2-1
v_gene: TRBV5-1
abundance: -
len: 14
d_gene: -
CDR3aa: CASSLLTEYNEQFF
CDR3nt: TGCGCCAGCAGCTTGTTGACAGAATACAATGAGCAGTTCTTC

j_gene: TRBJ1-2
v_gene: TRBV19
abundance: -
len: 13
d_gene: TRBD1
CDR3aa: CASDSGQIYGYTF
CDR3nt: TGTGCCAGCGATTCGGGACAGATTTATGGCTACACCTTC

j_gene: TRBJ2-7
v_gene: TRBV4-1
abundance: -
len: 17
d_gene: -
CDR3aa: CASSQVLGPTTPYEQYF
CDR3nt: TGCGCCAGCAGCCAAGTTCTTGGACCAACGACTCCCTACGAGCAGTACTTC

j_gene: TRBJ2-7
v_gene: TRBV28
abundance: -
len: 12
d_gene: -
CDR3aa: CASTTTGSEQYF
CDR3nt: TGTGCCAGCACAACCACCGGCTCCGAGCAGTACTTC

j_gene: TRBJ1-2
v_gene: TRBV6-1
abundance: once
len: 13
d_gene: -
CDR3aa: CASSEPENYGYTF
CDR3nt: TGTGCCAGCAGTGAACCTGAAAACTATGGCTACACCTTC

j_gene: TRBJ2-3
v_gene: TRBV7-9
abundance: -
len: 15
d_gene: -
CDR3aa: CASSYSSGYTDTQYF
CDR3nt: TGTGCCAGCAGCTATAGCAGCGGGTACACAGATACGCAGTATTTT

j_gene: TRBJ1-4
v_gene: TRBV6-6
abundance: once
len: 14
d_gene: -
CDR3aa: CASSSRVQNEKLFF
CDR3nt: TGTGCCAGCAGTTCCCGGGTCCAGAATGAAAAACTGTTTTTT

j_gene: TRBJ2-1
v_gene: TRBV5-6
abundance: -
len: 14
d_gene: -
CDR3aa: CASSLNLGHGEQFF
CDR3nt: TGTGCCAGCAGCTTGAACCTAGGCCACGGGGAGCAGTTCTTC

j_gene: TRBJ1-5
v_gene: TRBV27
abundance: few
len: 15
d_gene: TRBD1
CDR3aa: CASRPTGTSNQPQHF
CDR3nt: TGTGCCAGCAGACCGACAGGGACCAGCAATCAGCCCCAGCATTTT

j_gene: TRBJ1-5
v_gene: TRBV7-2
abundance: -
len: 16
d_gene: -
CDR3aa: CASSSLTGYSNQPQHF
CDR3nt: TGTGCCAGCAGCTCCTTGACAGGCTATAGCAATCAGCCCCAGCATTTT

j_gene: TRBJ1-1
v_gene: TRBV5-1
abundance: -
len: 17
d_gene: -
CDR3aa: CASSFLPRTGDNTEAFF
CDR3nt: TGCGCCAGCAGCTTCTTGCCCAGGACGGGAGATAACACTGAAGCTTTCTTT

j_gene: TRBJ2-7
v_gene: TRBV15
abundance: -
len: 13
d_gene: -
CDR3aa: CATSSYWGYEQYF
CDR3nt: TGTGCCACCAGCAGCTATTGGGGCTACGAGCAGTACTTC

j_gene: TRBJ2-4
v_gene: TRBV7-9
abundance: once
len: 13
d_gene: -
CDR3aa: CASSLSPGNIQYF
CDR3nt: TGTGCCAGCAGCTTGAGTCCCGGCAACATTCAGTACTTC

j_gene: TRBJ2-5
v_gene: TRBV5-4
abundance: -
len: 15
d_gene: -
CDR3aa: CASSRRDSQTRTQYF
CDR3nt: TGTGCCAGCAGCAGGAGGGACAGCCAGACAAGGACCCAGTACTTC

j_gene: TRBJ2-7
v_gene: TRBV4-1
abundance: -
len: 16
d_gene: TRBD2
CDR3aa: CASSQGRLGTSNEQYF
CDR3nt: TGCGCCAGCAGCCAAGGTCGATTGGGGACTAGCAACGAGCAGTACTTC

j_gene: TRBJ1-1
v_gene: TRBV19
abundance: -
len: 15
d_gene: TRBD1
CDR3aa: CASSTRTGLNTEAFF
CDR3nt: TGTGCCAGTAGTACCCGGACAGGGTTGAACACTGAAGCTTTCTTT

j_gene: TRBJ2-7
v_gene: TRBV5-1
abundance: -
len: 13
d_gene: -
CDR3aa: CASSLPGFDEQYF
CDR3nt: TGCGCCAGCAGCTTGCCAGGGTTCGACGAGCAGTACTTC

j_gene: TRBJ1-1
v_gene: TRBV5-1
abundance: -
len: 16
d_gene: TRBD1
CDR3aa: CASSLEIQGMDTEAFF
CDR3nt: TGCGCCAGCAGCTTGGAAATACAGGGGATGGACACTGAAGCTTTCTTT

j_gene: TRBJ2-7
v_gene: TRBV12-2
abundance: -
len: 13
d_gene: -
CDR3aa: CASRTDRAPEQYF
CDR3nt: TGTGCAAGTCGCACGGACAGGGCTCCTGAGCAGTACTTC

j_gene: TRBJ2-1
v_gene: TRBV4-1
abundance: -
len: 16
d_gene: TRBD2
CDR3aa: CASSQVNSGGATEQFF
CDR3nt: TGCGCCAGCAGCCAAGTCAATAGCGGGGGGGCCACTGAGCAGTTCTTC

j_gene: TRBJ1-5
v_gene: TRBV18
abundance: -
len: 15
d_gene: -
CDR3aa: CASSPGGGFRQPQHF
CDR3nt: TGTGCCAGCTCACCAGGCGGGGGGTTTCGTCAGCCCCAGCATTTT